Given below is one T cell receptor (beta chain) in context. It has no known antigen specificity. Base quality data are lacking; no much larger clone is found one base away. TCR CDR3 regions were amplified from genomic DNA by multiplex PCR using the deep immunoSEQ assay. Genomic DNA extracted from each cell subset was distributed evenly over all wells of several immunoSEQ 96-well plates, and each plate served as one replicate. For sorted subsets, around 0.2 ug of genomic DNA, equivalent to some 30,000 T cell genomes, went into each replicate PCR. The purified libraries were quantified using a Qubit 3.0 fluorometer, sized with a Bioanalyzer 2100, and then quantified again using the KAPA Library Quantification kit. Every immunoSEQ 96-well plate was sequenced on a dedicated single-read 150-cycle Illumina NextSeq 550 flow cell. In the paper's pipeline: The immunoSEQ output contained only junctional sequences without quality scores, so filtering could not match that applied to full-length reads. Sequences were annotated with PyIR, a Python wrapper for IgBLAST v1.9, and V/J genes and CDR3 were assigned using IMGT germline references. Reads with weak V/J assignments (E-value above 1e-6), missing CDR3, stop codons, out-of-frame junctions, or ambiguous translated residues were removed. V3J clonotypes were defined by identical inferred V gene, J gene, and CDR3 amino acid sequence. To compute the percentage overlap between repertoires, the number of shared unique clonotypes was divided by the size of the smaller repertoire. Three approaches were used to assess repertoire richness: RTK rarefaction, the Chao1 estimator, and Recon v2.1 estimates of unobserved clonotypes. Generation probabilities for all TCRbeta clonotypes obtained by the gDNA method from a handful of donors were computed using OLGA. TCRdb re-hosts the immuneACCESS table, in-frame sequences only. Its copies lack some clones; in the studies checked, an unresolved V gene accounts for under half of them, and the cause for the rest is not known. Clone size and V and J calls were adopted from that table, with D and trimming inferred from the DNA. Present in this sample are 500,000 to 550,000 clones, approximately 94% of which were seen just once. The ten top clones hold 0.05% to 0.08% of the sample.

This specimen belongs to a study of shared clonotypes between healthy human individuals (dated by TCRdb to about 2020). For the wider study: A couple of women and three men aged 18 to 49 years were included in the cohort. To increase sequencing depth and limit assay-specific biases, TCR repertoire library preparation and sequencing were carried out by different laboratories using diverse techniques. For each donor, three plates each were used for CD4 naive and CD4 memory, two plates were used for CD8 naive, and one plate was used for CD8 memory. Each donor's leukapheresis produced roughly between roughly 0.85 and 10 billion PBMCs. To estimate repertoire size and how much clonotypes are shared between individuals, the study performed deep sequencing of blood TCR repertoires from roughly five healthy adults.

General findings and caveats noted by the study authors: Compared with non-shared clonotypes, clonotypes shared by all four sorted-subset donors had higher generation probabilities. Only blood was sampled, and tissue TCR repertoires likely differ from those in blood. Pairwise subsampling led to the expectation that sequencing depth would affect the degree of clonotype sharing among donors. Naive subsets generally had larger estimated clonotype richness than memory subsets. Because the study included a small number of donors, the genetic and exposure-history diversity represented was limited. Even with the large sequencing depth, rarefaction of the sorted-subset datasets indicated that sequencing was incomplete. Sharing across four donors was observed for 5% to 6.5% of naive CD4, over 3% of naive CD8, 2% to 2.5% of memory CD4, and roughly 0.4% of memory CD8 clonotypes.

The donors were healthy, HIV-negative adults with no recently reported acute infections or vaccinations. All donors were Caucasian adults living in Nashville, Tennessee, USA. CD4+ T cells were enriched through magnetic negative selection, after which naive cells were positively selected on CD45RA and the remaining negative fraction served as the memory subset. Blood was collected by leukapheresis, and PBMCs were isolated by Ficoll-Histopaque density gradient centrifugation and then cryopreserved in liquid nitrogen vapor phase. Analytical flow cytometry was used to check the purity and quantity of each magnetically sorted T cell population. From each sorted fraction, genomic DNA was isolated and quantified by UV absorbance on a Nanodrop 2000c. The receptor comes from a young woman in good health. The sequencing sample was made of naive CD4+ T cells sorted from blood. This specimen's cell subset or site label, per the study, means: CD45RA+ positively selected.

The CDR3 protein is CASISPSGETQYF. The nucleotide sequence is TGCGCCAGCATCTCCCCAAGCGGGGAGACCCAGTACTTC. Rearrangement joined TRBV5-1 to TRBJ2-5, and the D gene may be TRBD2, 6 bases matching. As encoded in the germline V gene, CDR1 is SGHRS while CDR2 is YFSETQ. The CDR3, from cysteine to phenylalanine, totals 13 residues. Only the CDR3 DNA stays, 39 bases, in frame from base 1. V was cut back by 6 bases and J by 5 bases, leaving a gap of 14 bases between them.